This T cell receptor beta chain comes out of a study of cytomegalovirus exposure and HLA in healthy donors. Vbeta (60) and Jbeta (13) primers were used in the PCR. Here immunoSEQ multiplex PCR was the method, and the copy in TCRdb shows in-frame clones only, minus some. Of about 160,000 clones listed, more than 75% are singletons. Germline-derived CDR1 and CDR2 are LGHNA and YSLEER. This CDR3 has 13 residues. The V and J ends lost 0 bases and 8 bases respectively, with 10 bases between them. The sequence was collected from a girl aged 10-17 years in good health and CMV-seropositive. The sample was PBMCs. This rearrangement joins TRBV4-3 to TRBJ1-1; D is unclear. CDR3 protein: CASSQDPGREAFF. The CDR3 DNA is TGCGCCAGCAGCCAAGATCCCGGGAGAGAAGCTTTCTTT.